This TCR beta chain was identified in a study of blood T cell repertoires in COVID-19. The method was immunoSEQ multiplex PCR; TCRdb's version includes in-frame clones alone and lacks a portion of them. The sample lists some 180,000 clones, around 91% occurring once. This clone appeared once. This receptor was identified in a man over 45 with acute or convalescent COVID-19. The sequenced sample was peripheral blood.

The CDR3 loop reads CASSVGTGFTPSYNEQFF. CDR3 coding DNA: TGTGCCAGCAGCGTAGGGACAGGCTTTACCCCTTCCTACAATGAGCAGTTCTTC. This chain joins TRBV9 and TRBJ2-1; the match to TRBD1 covers 7 bases. The CDR3 runs to 18 residues. V dropped 0 bases and J dropped 1; count of bases not matched to a gene: 10. CDR1 is SGDLS and CDR2 is YYNGEE in the germline V gene.